This T cell receptor (beta chain) was obtained from a study of control samples from healthy donors and cancer patients. Repertoires were generated with immunoSEQ multiplex PCR, while TCRdb's copy carries only in-frame clones and drops some. Of roughly 90,000 clones in the sample, about 89% are singletons; the top ten hold roughly a tenth. Trimming at V came to 3 bases and at J to 3 bases, leaving 4 bases not matched to a gene. The CDR3 totals 15 residues. Germline loops: CDR1 KGHDR, CDR2 SFDVKD. Sequencing input: PBMCs. The sequence was obtained from a woman between 50 and 59 years old with colorectal cancer. The chain recombines TRBV24-1 with TRBJ1-1; 9 bases fit TRBD1. CDR3 nucleotides: TGTGCCACCAGTGATGCTACAGGGGGCTACACTGAAGCTTTCTTT. It specifies CATSDATGGYTEAFF.